The T cell receptor (beta chain) under discussion was sequenced for a study of blood T cell repertoires in COVID-19. Study summary: PBMCs, B-cell-depleted T cells, or T cells provided the cDNA or gDNA that made up the material.

Authors' data handling: For nucleated cells, counts were estimated from reference gene primer amplification. Assay used: immunoSEQ multiplex PCR; TCRdb lists only in-frame clones, some missing. V, J and clone size are those of that table, while D and trimming were read from the DNA. The sample has approximately 140,000 clones; less than 90% are singletons. Germline V lookup: CDR1 SGHDN, CDR2 FVKESK. Trimming left V 3 bases short and J 4 bases short, with 4 bases between. This CDR3 spans 11 amino acids. Material for sequencing was PBMCs or T cells enriched from blood (not recorded which). This receptor was identified in a woman between 45 and 60 years old who had recovered from COVID-19. The rearrangement joins TRBV14 to TRBJ2-7; D is unclear. The CDR3 loop reads CASSHPYEQYF. The CDR3 nucleotides read TGTGCCAGCAGCCATCCTTACGAGCAGTACTTC. Combining the CDR3 with reference TRBV14 and TRBJ2-7 gives the whole variable domain EAGVTQFPSHSVIEKGQTVTLRCDPISGHDNLYWYRRVMGKEIKFLLHFVKESKQDESGMPNNRFLAERTGGTYSTLKVQPAELEDSGVYFCASSHPYEQYFGPGTRLTVT.